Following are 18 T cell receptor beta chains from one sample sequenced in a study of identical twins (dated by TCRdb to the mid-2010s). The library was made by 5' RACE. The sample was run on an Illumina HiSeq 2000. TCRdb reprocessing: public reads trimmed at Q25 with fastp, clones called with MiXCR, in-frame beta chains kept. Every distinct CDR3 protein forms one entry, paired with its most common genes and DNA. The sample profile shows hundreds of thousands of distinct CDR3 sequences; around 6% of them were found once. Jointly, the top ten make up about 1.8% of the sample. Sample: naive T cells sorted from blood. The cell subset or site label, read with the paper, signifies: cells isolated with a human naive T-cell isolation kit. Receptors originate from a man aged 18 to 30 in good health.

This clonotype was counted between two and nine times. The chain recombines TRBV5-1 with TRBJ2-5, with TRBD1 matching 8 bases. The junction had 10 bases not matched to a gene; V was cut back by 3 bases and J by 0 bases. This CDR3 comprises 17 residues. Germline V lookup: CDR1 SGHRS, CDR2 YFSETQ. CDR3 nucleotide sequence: TGCGCCAGCAGCTCCCACCGGGACAGGAGTAACCAAGAGACCCAGTACTTC. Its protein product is CASSSHRDRSNQETQYF.

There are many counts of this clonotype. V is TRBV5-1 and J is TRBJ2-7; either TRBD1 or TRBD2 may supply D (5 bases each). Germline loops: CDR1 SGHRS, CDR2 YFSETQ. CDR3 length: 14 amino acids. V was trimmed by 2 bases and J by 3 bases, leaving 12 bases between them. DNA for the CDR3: TGCGCCAGCAGCTTCCGGGACGGCCTCTACGAGCAGTACTTC. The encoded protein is CASSFRDGLYEQYF.

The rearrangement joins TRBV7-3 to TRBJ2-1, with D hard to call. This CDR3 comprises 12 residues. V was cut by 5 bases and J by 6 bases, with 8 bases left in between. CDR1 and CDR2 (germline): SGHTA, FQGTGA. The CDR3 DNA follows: TGTGCCAGCAGCCCCACCCCCAATGAGCAGTTCTTC. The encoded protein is CASSPTPNEQFF.

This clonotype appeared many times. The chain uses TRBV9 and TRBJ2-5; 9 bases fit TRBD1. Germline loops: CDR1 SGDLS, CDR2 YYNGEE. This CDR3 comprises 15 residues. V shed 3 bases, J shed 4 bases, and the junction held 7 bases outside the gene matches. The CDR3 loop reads CASSAGTGSRETQYF. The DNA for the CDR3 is TGTGCCAGCAGCGCCGGGACAGGGTCTCGAGAGACCCAGTACTTC.

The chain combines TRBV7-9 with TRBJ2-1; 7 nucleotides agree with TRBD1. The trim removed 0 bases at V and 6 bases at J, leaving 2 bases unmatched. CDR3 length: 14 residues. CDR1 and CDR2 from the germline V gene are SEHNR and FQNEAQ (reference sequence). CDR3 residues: CASSLATGANEQFF. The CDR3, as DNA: TGTGCCAGCAGCTTAGCCACAGGGGCCAATGAGCAGTTCTTC.

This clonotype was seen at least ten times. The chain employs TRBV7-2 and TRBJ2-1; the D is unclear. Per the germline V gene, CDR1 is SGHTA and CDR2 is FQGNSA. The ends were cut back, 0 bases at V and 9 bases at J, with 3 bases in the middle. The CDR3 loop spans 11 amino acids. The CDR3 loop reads CASSLASEQFF. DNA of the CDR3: TGTGCCAGCAGCTTAGCGTCTGAGCAGTTCTTC.

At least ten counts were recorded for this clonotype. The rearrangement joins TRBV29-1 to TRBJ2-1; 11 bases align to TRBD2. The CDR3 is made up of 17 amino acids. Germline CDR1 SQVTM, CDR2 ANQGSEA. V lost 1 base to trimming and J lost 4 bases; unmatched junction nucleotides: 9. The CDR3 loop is CSVEGRTSGYRYNEQFF. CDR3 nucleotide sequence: TGCAGCGTTGAAGGTAGGACTAGCGGGTACCGATACAATGAGCAGTTCTTC.

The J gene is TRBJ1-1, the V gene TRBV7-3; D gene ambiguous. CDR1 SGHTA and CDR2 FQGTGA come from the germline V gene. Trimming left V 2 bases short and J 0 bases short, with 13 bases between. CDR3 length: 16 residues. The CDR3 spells CASSLGPGGLNTEAFF. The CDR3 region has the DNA TGTGCCAGCAGCTTAGGACCCGGTGGGTTGAACACTGAAGCTTTCTTT.

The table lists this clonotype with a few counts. CDR3 loop: CASSLSGGPVKETQYF. DNA of the CDR3: TGTGCCAGCAGCTTATCAGGGGGGCCCGTGAAAGAGACCCAGTACTTC. This chain uses TRBV5-5 with TRBJ2-5; perhaps TRBD1 as D (7 bases). CDR3 length equals 16 residues. V lost 2 bases and J lost 3, with 17 bases in between. Germline values: CDR1 SGHKS, CDR2 YYEKEE (reference sequence). Supplemented by reference TRBV5-5 and TRBJ2-5, the full variable domain reads DAGVTQSPTHLIKTRGQQVTLRCSPISGHKSVSWYQQVLGQGPQFIFQYYEKEERGRGNFPDRFSARQFPNYSSELNVNALLLGDSALYLCASSLSGGPVKETQYFGPGTRLLVL.

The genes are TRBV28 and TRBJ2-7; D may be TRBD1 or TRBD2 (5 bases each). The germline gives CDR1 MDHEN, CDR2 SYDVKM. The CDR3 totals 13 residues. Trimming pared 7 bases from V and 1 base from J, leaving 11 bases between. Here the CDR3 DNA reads TGTGCCAGCACCCGGGACGCTTCCTACGAGCAGTACTTC. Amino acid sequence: CASTRDASYEQYF.

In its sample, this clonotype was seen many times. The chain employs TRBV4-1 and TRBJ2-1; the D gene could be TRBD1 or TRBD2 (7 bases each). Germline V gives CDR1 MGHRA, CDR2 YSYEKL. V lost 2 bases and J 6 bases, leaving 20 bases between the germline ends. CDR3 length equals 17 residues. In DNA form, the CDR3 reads TGCGCCAGCAGCCAACCCAGGGGGGGAGATCGCATCAATGAGCAGTTCTTC. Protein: CASSQPRGGDRINEQFF.

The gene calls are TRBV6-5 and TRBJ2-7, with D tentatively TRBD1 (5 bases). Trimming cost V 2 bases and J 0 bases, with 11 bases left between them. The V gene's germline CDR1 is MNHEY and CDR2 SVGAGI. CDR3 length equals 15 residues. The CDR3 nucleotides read TGTGCCAGCAGTTACACCCCCGACAGCTCCTACGAGCAGTACTTC. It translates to CASSYTPDSSYEQYF.

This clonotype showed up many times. The CDR3 sequence: CASSQAGTGNQPQHF. The CDR3, as DNA: TGCGCCAGCAGCCAAGCTGGGACAGGCAATCAGCCCCAGCATTTT. This chain joins TRBV4-1 and TRBJ1-5; 7 positions match TRBD1. CDR1 and CDR2 from the germline V gene are MGHRA and YSYEKL. This CDR3 has 15 amino acids. Germline trimming cut 1 base from V and 2 bases from J; bases unmatched to any gene: 2.

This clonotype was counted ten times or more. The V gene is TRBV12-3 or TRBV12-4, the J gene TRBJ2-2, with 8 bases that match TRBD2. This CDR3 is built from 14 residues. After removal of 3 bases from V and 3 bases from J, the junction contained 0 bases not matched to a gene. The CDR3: CASSFGGDTGELFF. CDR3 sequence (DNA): TGTGCCAGCAGTTTCGGGGGGGACACCGGGGAGCTGTTTTTT.

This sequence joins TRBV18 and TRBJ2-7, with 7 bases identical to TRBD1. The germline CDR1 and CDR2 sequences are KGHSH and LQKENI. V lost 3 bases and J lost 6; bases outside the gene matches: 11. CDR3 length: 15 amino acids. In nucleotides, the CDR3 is TGTGCCAGCTCACCGCTGAACAGGGGATTGAGCGAGCAGTACGTC. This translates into CASSPLNRGLSEQYV.

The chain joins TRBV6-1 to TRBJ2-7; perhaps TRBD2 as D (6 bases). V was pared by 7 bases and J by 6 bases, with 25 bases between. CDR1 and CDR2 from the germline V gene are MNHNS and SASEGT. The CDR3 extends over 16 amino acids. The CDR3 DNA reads TGTGCCAGCATCCCGGGGGTTAGTGGGAGTTTCCGCGAGCAGTACTTC. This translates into CASIPGVSGSFREQYF.

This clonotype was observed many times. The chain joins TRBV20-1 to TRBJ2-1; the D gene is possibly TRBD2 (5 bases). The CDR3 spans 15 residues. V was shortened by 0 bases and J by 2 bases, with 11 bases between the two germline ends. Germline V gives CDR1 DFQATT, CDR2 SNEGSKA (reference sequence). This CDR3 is CSARDLSGTYNEQFF. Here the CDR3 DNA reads TGCAGTGCTAGAGATCTGAGCGGAACCTACAATGAGCAGTTCTTC.

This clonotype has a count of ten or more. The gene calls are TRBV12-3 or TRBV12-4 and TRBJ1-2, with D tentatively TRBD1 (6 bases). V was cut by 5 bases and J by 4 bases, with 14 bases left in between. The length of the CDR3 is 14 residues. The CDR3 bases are TGTGCCAGCAGTCCACGACAGGCGAGCTATGGCTACACCTTC. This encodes CASSPRQASYGYTF.